The rows below give T cell receptor beta chains drawn from one sample of a study of blood T cell repertoires in COVID-19. Using immunoSEQ multiplex PCR, the repertoire was profiled, and TCRdb retains in-frame clones only, with some absent. The table records about 140,000 clones, more than 60% of them present only once. Sequenced material: peripheral blood. The receptors derive from a woman aged 60 to 75 with acute or convalescent COVID-19. Each CDR3 is given with its conserved first and last residue. Fields, in order: CDR3 protein, CDR3 DNA, J gene, V gene, D gene. D genes are given only for firm matches.

CASSLVATQETQYF	TGTGCCAGCAGCTTAGTCGCAACTCAAGAGACCCAGTACTTC	TRBJ2-5	TRBV11-2	.
CASSRGDSGTDTQYF	TGTGCCAGCTCTAGGGGCGATAGTGGCACAGATACGCAGTATTTT	TRBJ2-3	TRBV27	.
CATSRDFWGQGRHIQYF	TGTGCCACCAGCAGAGATTTTTGGGGACAGGGGAGGCACATTCAGTACTTC	TRBJ2-4	TRBV15	TRBD1
CASSLKDTTEAFF	TGTGCCAGCAGTTTAAAAGACACAACCGAAGCTTTCTTT	TRBJ1-1	TRBV12-3/TRBV12-4	.
CASRLGQGAGNTIYF	TGTGCCAGCAGACTTGGACAGGGAGCAGGAAACACCATATATTTT	TRBJ1-3	TRBV5-5	TRBD1
CASSLGPYSPAEQFF	TGTGCCAGCAGTCTGGGGCCTTACTCCCCGGCTGAGCAGTTCTTC	TRBJ2-1	TRBV27	.
CASSQERGYTF	TGTGCCAGCAGCCAAGAGAGGGGCTACACCTTC	TRBJ1-2	TRBV3-1/TRBV3-2	.
CAISGIAGGALTDTQYF	TGTGCCATCAGTGGGATCGCGGGAGGGGCGTTAACAGATACGCAGTATTTT	TRBJ2-3	TRBV10-3	TRBD2
CASSPPRQGTYGYTF	TGTGCCAGCTCACCACCGAGACAGGGGACCTATGGCTACACCTTC	TRBJ1-2	TRBV18	TRBD1
CAISATGEAGSPLHF	TGTGCCATCAGCGCTACAGGGGAGGCAGGGTCACCCCTCCACTTT	TRBJ1-6	TRBV10-3	TRBD1